Ten or more counts support the clone carrying this T cell receptor (beta chain). Authors of the study amplified TCR beta CDR3 regions from RNA transcripts. Researchers ran a first-round RT-PCR on the TCR CDR3 using the HTBI primer set. TCRdb re-analysed the multiplex PCR reads in MiXCR, keeping a single row per CDR3 protein. The profile covers approximately 500,000 distinct CDR3 sequences, with about half appearing a single time and 7.5% to 8.5% taken by the ten largest. These data belong to a study of T cells in Graves' hyperthyroidism and ophthalmopathy. This CDR3 comprises 14 residues. V was clipped by 10 bases and J by 4 bases; unmatched bases: 11. The V gene's germline CDR1 is MNHEY and CDR2 SVGAGI. Researchers barred patients who had uncontrolled infection, other autoimmune disease, pregnancy or lactation. Diagnosis rested on symptoms, serum thyroxine and TRAb, thyroid ultrasound, and orbital computed tomography.

V is TRBV6-5 and J is TRBJ2-5; 8 bases agree with TRBD2. The sample was peripheral blood or thyroid tissue (not recorded which). The receptor comes from a woman younger than 35 with Graves' hyperthyroidism. The CDR3 bases are TGTGCCACCCTGATCAGCGGGAGTAGAGAGACCCAGTACTTC. It encodes CATLISGSRETQYF.